These T cell receptor beta chains were read from a single sample in a study of T cell repertoires in ileal Crohn's disease. Assay: immunoSEQ multiplex PCR; the TCRdb copy retains only in-frame clones and omits some. The repertoire holds 17,000 or so clones, with about 76% as singletons. The sample comprised ileal tissue. The receptors come from an adult with Crohn's disease. CDR3s include the opening cysteine and the closing phenylalanine or tryptophan. The D gene is left open where the match is weak. Expanded clones are given a class, and other clones once, few, many or no size at all.

j_call: TRBJ1-2
clone_size: NA
d_call: NA
v_call: TRBV5-1
cdr3_nt: TGCGCCAGCAGCTTGGCCGCAACCTATGGCTACACCTTC
cdr3_aa: CASSLAATYGYTF

j_call: TRBJ2-7
clone_size: NA
d_call: NA
v_call: TRBV6-5
cdr3_nt: TGTGCCAGCAGTTACTCGGGGGGACCATATGACGAGCAGTACTTC
cdr3_aa: CASSYSGGPYDEQYF

j_call: TRBJ1-1
clone_size: NA
d_call: NA
v_call: TRBV10-2
cdr3_nt: TGCGCCAGCAGGGACAGATGGGGCACTGAAGCTTTCTTT
cdr3_aa: CASRDRWGTEAFF

j_call: TRBJ1-5
clone_size: NA
d_call: NA
v_call: TRBV19
cdr3_nt: TGTGCCAGTAGTAGTCCCGAACGCAGCAATCAGCCCCAGCATTTT
cdr3_aa: CASSSPERSNQPQHF

j_call: TRBJ2-1
clone_size: NA
d_call: TRBD1
v_call: TRBV18
cdr3_nt: TGTGCCAGCTCAGCACCCAACCGGGACAGGGGTGTGAATGAGCAGTTCTTC
cdr3_aa: CASSAPNRDRGVNEQFF

j_call: TRBJ2-7
clone_size: NA
d_call: NA
v_call: TRBV12-5
cdr3_nt: TGTGCTAGTGGTTTAGACAGCTACGAGCAGTACTTC
cdr3_aa: CASGLDSYEQYF

j_call: TRBJ2-7
clone_size: NA
d_call: NA
v_call: TRBV5-1
cdr3_nt: TGCGCCAGCAGCTTCGAGCGGGCCTACGAGCAGTACTTC
cdr3_aa: CASSFERAYEQYF

j_call: TRBJ2-1
clone_size: NA
d_call: TRBD2
v_call: TRBV7-9
cdr3_nt: TGTGCCAGCAGCCCCCCCAATAGCGGGGGCCTCTACAATGAGCAGTTCTTC
cdr3_aa: CASSPPNSGGLYNEQFF

j_call: TRBJ2-7
clone_size: NA
d_call: NA
v_call: TRBV6-6
cdr3_nt: TGTGCCAGCAGTGCCCCCCAAGGATCCTACGAGCAGTACTTC
cdr3_aa: CASSAPQGSYEQYF

j_call: TRBJ2-5
clone_size: NA
d_call: NA
v_call: TRBV29-1
cdr3_nt: TGCAGCGTTGGAGGGGCCTCAGAGACCCAGTACTTC
cdr3_aa: CSVGGASETQYF

j_call: TRBJ2-2
clone_size: NA
d_call: NA
v_call: TRBV9
cdr3_nt: TGTGCCAGCAGCGTAGGGCAGGGCCGCACCGGGGAGCTGTTTTTT
cdr3_aa: CASSVGQGRTGELFF

j_call: TRBJ2-1
clone_size: NA
d_call: TRBD2
v_call: TRBV9
cdr3_nt: TGTGCCAGCACCCCTAGTGGGGGCGGGGGGTACAATGAGCAGTTCTTC
cdr3_aa: CASTPSGGGGYNEQFF

j_call: TRBJ2-3
clone_size: medium-sized
d_call: TRBD1
v_call: TRBV2
cdr3_nt: TGTGCCAGCAGTGAAGTGGGACAGGGGTTCGATACGCAGTATTTT
cdr3_aa: CASSEVGQGFDTQYF

j_call: TRBJ2-7
clone_size: NA
d_call: NA
v_call: TRBV10-3
cdr3_nt: TGTGCCATCCCTGGGGACAATAACAACGAGCAGTACTTC
cdr3_aa: CAIPGDNNNEQYF

j_call: TRBJ2-2
clone_size: NA
d_call: TRBD1
v_call: TRBV7-9
cdr3_nt: TGTGCCAGCAGCTTAGCCGGGACAGGGGGACACCGGGAGCTGTTTTTT
cdr3_aa: CASSLAGTGGHRELFF

j_call: TRBJ2-3
clone_size: NA
d_call: NA
v_call: TRBV6-6
cdr3_nt: TGTGCCAGCAGTGACCCGGGCAGGGATAGAAATACGCAGTATTTT
cdr3_aa: CASSDPGRDRNTQYF

j_call: TRBJ1-6
clone_size: NA
d_call: NA
v_call: TRBV5-5
cdr3_nt: TGTGCCAGCAGCTCTCATTCGACAGGTTCGAATTCACCCCTCCACTTT
cdr3_aa: CASSSHSTGSNSPLHF

j_call: TRBJ2-4
clone_size: NA
d_call: NA
v_call: TRBV10-1
cdr3_nt: TGCGCCAGCAGTGAACCGGGACTGGGGAAAAACATTCAGTACTTC
cdr3_aa: CASSEPGLGKNIQYF

j_call: TRBJ2-7
clone_size: few
d_call: NA
v_call: TRBV6-5
cdr3_nt: TGTGCCAGCAGTTACTCAGGGACGCCTTCCTACGAGCAGTACTTC
cdr3_aa: CASSYSGTPSYEQYF

j_call: TRBJ2-7
clone_size: NA
d_call: TRBD2
v_call: TRBV2
cdr3_nt: TGTGCCAGCAGTGGTAGCGGGGGGGTCTACGAGCAGTACTTC
cdr3_aa: CASSGSGGVYEQYF

j_call: TRBJ2-7
clone_size: once
d_call: TRBD1
v_call: TRBV28
cdr3_nt: TGTGCCAGCAGGAGTGGGACAGGCTACGAGCAGTACTTC
cdr3_aa: CASRSGTGYEQYF

j_call: TRBJ2-7
clone_size: once
d_call: NA
v_call: TRBV29-1
cdr3_nt: TGCAGCGTTGCAGACAGTTTGGGGTACGAGCAGTACTTC
cdr3_aa: CSVADSLGYEQYF

j_call: TRBJ1-1
clone_size: NA
d_call: TRBD1
v_call: TRBV6-5
cdr3_nt: TGTGCCACCAGGGGGCCCACTGAAGCTTTCTTT
cdr3_aa: CATRGPTEAFF

j_call: TRBJ2-7
clone_size: NA
d_call: NA
v_call: TRBV7-8
cdr3_nt: TGTGCCAGCAGCTTAGCGGTACAGGAAGAGCAGTACTTC
cdr3_aa: CASSLAVQEEQYF

j_call: TRBJ2-2
clone_size: NA
d_call: NA
v_call: TRBV4-3
cdr3_nt: TGCGCCAGCAGCCCAAGAGGTGCCGGGGAGCTGTTTTTT
cdr3_aa: CASSPRGAGELFF

j_call: TRBJ2-3
clone_size: NA
d_call: NA
v_call: TRBV10-3
cdr3_nt: TGTGCCATCAGTGAGTCGATCGGTAGCACAGATACGCAGTATTTT
cdr3_aa: CAISESIGSTDTQYF

j_call: TRBJ1-1
clone_size: few
d_call: TRBD1
v_call: TRBV7-6
cdr3_nt: TGTGCCAGCAGCTTAGTCCTTACGACAGGGAATCCTGAAGCTTTCTTT
cdr3_aa: CASSLVLTTGNPEAFF

j_call: TRBJ2-7
clone_size: NA
d_call: NA
v_call: TRBV2
cdr3_nt: TGTGCCAGCAGTGAATGGAGGGACTACGAGCAGTACTTC
cdr3_aa: CASSEWRDYEQYF

j_call: TRBJ2-5
clone_size: NA
d_call: TRBD2
v_call: TRBV5-4
cdr3_nt: TGTGCCAGCAGCTTGGGAGCGGGGACTGAGACCCAGTACTTC
cdr3_aa: CASSLGAGTETQYF

j_call: TRBJ1-1
clone_size: NA
d_call: NA
v_call: TRBV7-9
cdr3_nt: TGTGCCAGCAGCTTAAATAAGATGAACACTGAAGCTTTCTTT
cdr3_aa: CASSLNKMNTEAFF

j_call: TRBJ1-1
clone_size: few
d_call: NA
v_call: TRBV7-2
cdr3_nt: TGTGCCAGCAGCTCGGACAGATTGAACACTGAAGCTTTCTTT
cdr3_aa: CASSSDRLNTEAFF

j_call: TRBJ2-7
clone_size: NA
d_call: NA
v_call: TRBV29-1
cdr3_nt: TGCAGCGTACTCTCCCTGGGGGGACCCTCCTACGAGCAGTACTTC
cdr3_aa: CSVLSLGGPSYEQYF

j_call: TRBJ1-4
clone_size: NA
d_call: NA
v_call: TRBV4-3
cdr3_nt: TGCGCCAGCAGCCAAGTAGCAGGGTCGAGTGAAAAACTGTTTTTT
cdr3_aa: CASSQVAGSSEKLFF

j_call: TRBJ1-5
clone_size: NA
d_call: NA
v_call: TRBV2
cdr3_nt: TGTGCCAGCAGTGAAGTCGAGATCTATAGCAATCAGCCCCAGCATTTT
cdr3_aa: CASSEVEIYSNQPQHF

j_call: TRBJ2-1
clone_size: NA
d_call: TRBD1
v_call: TRBV19
cdr3_nt: TGTGCCAGCAGTAGGACAGGGGAGATTTCGTACAATGAGCAGTTCTTC
cdr3_aa: CASSRTGEISYNEQFF

j_call: TRBJ2-5
clone_size: NA
d_call: NA
v_call: TRBV15
cdr3_nt: TGTGCCACCAGCAGGGGACGGCGGGGTGTCCAAGAGACCCAGTACTTC
cdr3_aa: CATSRGRRGVQETQYF

j_call: TRBJ1-2
clone_size: NA
d_call: NA
v_call: TRBV5-8
cdr3_nt: TGTGCCAGCAGCTTGTCCCAGACTAACTATGGCTACACCTTC
cdr3_aa: CASSLSQTNYGYTF

j_call: TRBJ1-2
clone_size: NA
d_call: NA
v_call: TRBV5-1
cdr3_nt: TGCGCCAGCAGCTTGACTCCTGACAATTCAAACTATGGCTACACCTTC
cdr3_aa: CASSLTPDNSNYGYTF

j_call: TRBJ2-7
clone_size: NA
d_call: NA
v_call: TRBV7-2
cdr3_nt: TGTGCCAGCAGCTCCCTCGACATGTACGAGCAGTACTTC
cdr3_aa: CASSSLDMYEQYF

j_call: TRBJ1-1
clone_size: few
d_call: NA
v_call: TRBV19
cdr3_nt: TGTGCCAGTAGTACCATACAGGGCATGAACACTGAAGCTTTCTTT
cdr3_aa: CASSTIQGMNTEAFF

j_call: TRBJ2-6
clone_size: NA
d_call: TRBD2
v_call: TRBV5-5
cdr3_nt: TGTGCCAGCAGCTTGGCCGGGGGGACTGGGGCCAACGTCCTGACTTTC
cdr3_aa: CASSLAGGTGANVLTF

j_call: TRBJ2-2
clone_size: NA
d_call: NA
v_call: TRBV27
cdr3_nt: TGTGCCAGCACCAAAGACAGTGTAACCGGGGAGCTGTTTTTT
cdr3_aa: CASTKDSVTGELFF

j_call: TRBJ1-2
clone_size: once
d_call: NA
v_call: TRBV7-8
cdr3_nt: TGTGCCAGCAGCCCGAGTCAACAGACCTATATAGGCTACACCTTC
cdr3_aa: CASSPSQQTYIGYTF

j_call: TRBJ2-7
clone_size: large
d_call: NA
v_call: TRBV5-1
cdr3_nt: TGCGCCAGCAGCTTGGTTCCAGGGGAGGGCGAGCAGTACTTC
cdr3_aa: CASSLVPGEGEQYF

j_call: TRBJ1-5
clone_size: NA
d_call: NA
v_call: TRBV7-2
cdr3_nt: TGTGCCAGCAGCTTATACGCAGGGCCAAATCAGCCCCAGCATTTT
cdr3_aa: CASSLYAGPNQPQHF

j_call: TRBJ1-1
clone_size: large
d_call: NA
v_call: TRBV19
cdr3_nt: TGTGCCAGTAGTGAGGAGGGCCATGGGGCGAACACTGAAGCTTTCTTT
cdr3_aa: CASSEEGHGANTEAFF

j_call: TRBJ2-3
clone_size: NA
d_call: NA
v_call: TRBV7-2
cdr3_nt: TGTGCCAGCAGCACCGGATTATCCACAGATACGCAGTATTTT
cdr3_aa: CASSTGLSTDTQYF

j_call: TRBJ2-5
clone_size: NA
d_call: TRBD1
v_call: TRBV5-6
cdr3_nt: TGTGCCAGCAGCCGGGCTGACAGGGAATGGGAGACCCAGTACTTC
cdr3_aa: CASSRADREWETQYF

j_call: TRBJ2-2
clone_size: few
d_call: TRBD2
v_call: TRBV28
cdr3_nt: TGTGCCAGCAGGGGGGGGTTTGCGAACACCGGGGAGCTGTTTTTT
cdr3_aa: CASRGGFANTGELFF

j_call: TRBJ2-7
clone_size: few
d_call: NA
v_call: TRBV11-2
cdr3_nt: TGTGCCAGCAGCTTAGCCTACCCTTCCTACGAGCAGTACTTC
cdr3_aa: CASSLAYPSYEQYF

j_call: TRBJ2-2
clone_size: once
d_call: TRBD2
v_call: TRBV5-4
cdr3_nt: TGTGCCAGCAGCGAAAAAACTAGCGACCCCGGGGAGCTGTTTTTT
cdr3_aa: CASSEKTSDPGELFF

j_call: TRBJ2-5
clone_size: NA
d_call: TRBD1
v_call: TRBV2
cdr3_nt: TGTGCCAGCAGCACCGGGACAGGGCCCCAAGAGACCCAGTACTTC
cdr3_aa: CASSTGTGPQETQYF

j_call: TRBJ2-7
clone_size: few
d_call: TRBD1
v_call: TRBV6-5
cdr3_nt: TGTGCCAGCAGTTACTCCAGGGGGTCGGCCGAGCAGTACTTC
cdr3_aa: CASSYSRGSAEQYF

j_call: TRBJ2-7
clone_size: few
d_call: NA
v_call: TRBV29-1
cdr3_nt: TGCAGCGCCGAAGGGCAGTACGAGCAGTACTTC
cdr3_aa: CSAEGQYEQYF